The 28 T cell receptor beta chains given below trace back to one sample, sequenced in a study of vaccination and CD4 T cells after COVID-19. For these TCRs, the target antigens are not known. The treatment: approximately 9-day PBMC culture with coronavirus spike peptide pools or control peptides (ViraFEST assay). The study sequenced cultured CD4+ T cell DNA using the Oncomine TCR Beta short-read assay. In TCRdb, the PCR reads were re-called with MiXCR into one record per CDR3 protein. The profile covers 11,000 to 15,000 distinct CDR3 sequences, with over 50% appearing a single time and over 12% taken by the ten largest. The sample consisted of CD4+ T cells from blood, cultured in vitro. Receptors were obtained from a human donor who had recovered from COVID-19.

A few counts support this clonotype. This rearrangement joins TRBV6-1 to TRBJ1-5, with 10 bases fitting TRBD1. V was clipped by 6 bases and J by 2 bases; unmatched bases: 19. The CDR3 covers 20 residues. The V gene's germline CDR1 is MNHNS and CDR2 SASEGT. CDR3 loop: CASRSSRDRGGRGGNQPQHF. As DNA, the CDR3 is TGTGCCAGCAGGTCCTCCCGGGACAGGGGAGGGAGAGGCGGCAATCAGCCCCAGCATTTT.

This sequence joins TRBV20-1 and TRBJ1-5; D may be TRBD1 (6 bases). This CDR3 contains 15 residues. V gave up 0 bases and J gave up 6 bases, with 15 bases separating them. Per the germline V gene, CDR1 is DFQATT and CDR2 is SNEGSKA (reference sequence). The CDR3 region is CSAREGGGEGQPQHF. The CDR3 nucleotides are TGCAGTGCTAGAGAGGGGGGGGGCGAGGGTCAGCCCCAGCATTTT.

The CDR3 DNA follows: TGTGCCAGCAAACCCGTGGGGGGACAGGTTAATTCACCCCTCCACTTT. Protein sequence: CASKPVGGQVNSPLHF. The chain is built from TRBV6-1 and TRBJ1-6, with TRBD1 matching over 8 bases. This CDR3 contains 16 residues. J was trimmed by 6 bases and V by 7 bases; bases with no gene match: 11. Looked up from germline, CDR1 is MNHNS and CDR2 is SASEGT.

This chain joins TRBV6-1 and TRBJ1-5; D perhaps matches TRBD1 (6 bases). CDR3 length: 17 residues. Trimming cost V 4 bases and J 2 bases, with 18 bases left between them. Germline CDR1 MNHNS, CDR2 SASEGT. The CDR3 protein is CASSGGVGTLGNQPQHF. DNA for the CDR3: TGTGCCAGCAGTGGGGGGGTCGGGACATTAGGCAATCAGCCCCAGCATTTT.

This clonotype was seen more than once but under ten times. The chain carries TRBV6-5 and TRBJ1-5; D gene uncertain. The CDR3 is made up of 13 amino acids. Germline-derived CDR1 and CDR2 are MNHEY and SVGAGI. Trimming stripped 2 bases from V and 4 bases from J, with 6 bases between. This CDR3 reads CASSYAANQPQHF. CDR3 DNA: TGTGCCAGCAGTTACGCGGCAAATCAGCCCCAGCATTTT.

V gene TRBV25-1 combines with J gene TRBJ1-1; perhaps TRBD1 as D (5 bases). Germline loops: CDR1 MGHDK, CDR2 SYGVNS. There are 15 residues in the CDR3. The V gene lost 4 bases and the J gene lost 1 base, with 13 bases spanning the gap. The CDR3 coding sequence is TGTGCCAGCAGTGCCTCCGGGACGGGGAACACTGAAGCTTTCTTT. It yields the protein CASSASGTGNTEAFF.

This clonotype has only a few counts. CDR3 DNA sequence: TGTGCCAGCAAGGTGGCCCGGGGGGACAATGAGCAGTTCTTC. It encodes CASKVARGDNEQFF. The V gene is TRBV27, the J gene TRBJ2-1; 7 positions agree with TRBD2. Unmatched junction bases numbered 8, after V lost 7 bases and J lost 5 bases. The CDR3 length is 14 residues. CDR1 MNHEY and CDR2 SMNVEV come from the germline V gene (reference sequence).

The chain couples TRBV12-3 or TRBV12-4 to TRBJ1-1; TRBD1 matches at 9 bases. V was pared by 5 bases and J by 5 bases, with 6 bases of the junction left unmatched. The CDR3 contains 14 residues. CDR3 sequence: CASSLTGGLTEAFF. The CDR3 DNA sequence: TGTGCCAGCAGTCTTACAGGGGGCCTGACTGAAGCTTTCTTT.

The chain employs TRBV19 and TRBJ1-5; tentative D call: TRBD1 (5 bases). Germline lookup yields CDR1 LNHDA and CDR2 SQIVND (reference sequence). This CDR3 has 13 amino acids. Deletions cut 4 bases from V and 6 bases from J, with 10 bases between. The CDR3 DNA reads TGTGCCAGTAGTAGCCAGGGCGGTCAGCCCCAGCATTTT. This codes for CASSSQGGQPQHF.

This sequence joins TRBV21-1 and TRBJ2-5; the table gives TRBD2 as D, unverified against the DNA. TRBV21-1 constitutes a pseudogene. CDR3 length equals 18 residues. In DNA, the CDR3 is TGTGCCAGCAGCAACACTGTAGGGGAGGGCGGCCTGGAAGAGACCCAGTACTTC. It codes for CASSNTVGEGGLEETQYF.

V usage is TRBV5-1 and J usage is TRBJ2-2, with D unresolved. The CDR3 covers 15 residues. Germline assignment: CDR1 SGHRS and CDR2 YFSETQ. V was trimmed by 4 bases and J by 0 bases, leaving 10 bases between them. The chain's CDR3 is CASSRTVANTGELFF. CDR3 DNA: TGCGCCAGCAGCCGTACTGTGGCGAACACCGGGGAGCTGTTTTTT.

V usage is TRBV11-2 and J usage is TRBJ2-5, with TRBD2 identical over 9 bases. CDR1 is SGHAT and CDR2 is FQNNGV in the germline V gene. The CDR3 extends over 15 amino acids. V gave up 5 bases and J gave up 1 base; unmatched junction bases: 5. The CDR3 region has the DNA TGTGCCAGCAGCCGACTAGCGGCAGTCCAAGAGACCCAGTACTTC. Residues: CASSRLAAVQETQYF.

This clonotype was counted between two and nine times. The chain uses TRBV2 and TRBJ2-5; either TRBD1 or TRBD2 may fit D (7 bases each). V lost 7 bases to trimming and J lost 4 bases, with 19 bases between them. This CDR3 region has 15 residues. Per germline, CDR1 SNHLY and CDR2 FYNNEI. The CDR3 nucleotides read TGTGCCAGCATAGACCAGGGGGGGGGAGTAGAGACCCAGTACTTC. It codes for CASIDQGGGVETQYF.

The chain employs TRBV6-1 and TRBJ1-5; tentatively, D is TRBD1 (5 bases). The germline V gene encodes CDR1 MNHNS and CDR2 SASEGT. This CDR3 is built from 16 residues. V shed 4 bases and J shed 4 bases, with 17 bases lying between them. CDR3: CASSALLKGRNQPQHF. As DNA, the CDR3 is TGTGCCAGCAGTGCCCTTTTGAAGGGGAGAAATCAGCCCCAGCATTTT.

The V call is TRBV28, the J call TRBJ2-7, with D perhaps matching TRBD1 or TRBD2 (5 bases each). CDR1 MDHEN and CDR2 SYDVKM come from the germline V gene. Trimming left V 5 bases short and J 4 bases short, with 24 bases between. The CDR3 is made up of 17 amino acids. CDR3 DNA sequence: TGTGCCAGCAGTAGGTGGCTCCCCCACGAGGGGATATACGAGCAGTACTTC. Amino acids: CASSRWLPHEGIYEQYF.

The chain uses TRBV4-1 and TRBJ1-5; 7 positions match TRBD1. There are 15 residues in the CDR3. V lost 0 bases, J lost 6 bases, and 5 bases stayed unmatched. Germline V gene lookup returns CDR1 MGHRA and CDR2 YSYEKL. The DNA of the CDR3 is TGCGCCAGCAGCCAAGATCAGCAGGGGGGTCAGCCCCAGCATTTT. Translation gives CASSQDQQGGQPQHF.

Regarding this clonotype: The junction differs from germline at one of its ends, possibly a read error. This chain joins TRBV19 and TRBJ2-1, with TRBD2 matching over 7 bases. CDR1 and CDR2 from the germline V gene are LNHDA and SQIVND (reference sequence). This CDR3 contains 13 residues. CDR3 sequence reads: CASRAGEYSEQFF. The CDR3 DNA is TGTGCTAGTAGGGCGGGAGAGTATAGTGAGCAGTTCTTC.

This clonotype was counted only a few times. V gene TRBV20-1 combines with J gene TRBJ1-2; possible D gene TRBD1, 6 bases. The germline V gene encodes CDR1 DFQATT and CDR2 SNEGSKA (reference sequence). V lost 6 bases and J lost 2, with 10 bases in between. This CDR3 has 12 residues. The CDR3 here is CSARTDNYGYTF. Here the CDR3 DNA reads TGCAGTGCCCGGACAGACAACTATGGCTACACCTTC.

This clonotype was observed a handful of times. CDR3 loop: CASSPRAIYYGYTF. DNA of the CDR3: TGTGCCAGCAGTCCGCGGGCCATCTACTATGGCTACACCTTC. The V gene is TRBV7-9, the J gene TRBJ1-2; D is uncertain. Germline V CDR1 and CDR2: SEHNR, FQNEAQ (reference sequence). The V end lost 6 bases, the J end lost 3 bases, and 14 bases lay between the germline ends. The CDR3 extends over 14 amino acids. The full variable domain, completed using reference TRBV7-9 and TRBJ1-2, is DTGVSQNPRHKITKRGQNVTFRCDPISEHNRLYWYRQTLGQGPEFLTYFQNEAQLEKSRLLSDRFSAERPKGSFSTLEIQRTEQGDSAMYLCASSPRAIYYGYTFGSGTRLTVV.

V usage is TRBV5-6 and J usage is TRBJ2-7, with D unresolved. V lost 4 bases, J lost 2 bases, and 16 bases lay in between. Germline CDR1 and CDR2: SGHDT and YYEEEE. The CDR3 is made up of 15 amino acids. The CDR3 loop is CASSPSPIWTYEQYF. In DNA, the CDR3 is TGTGCCAGCAGCCCGAGTCCTATCTGGACCTACGAGCAGTACTTC.

This clonotype has more than one count but fewer than ten. V gene TRBV7-3 combines with J gene TRBJ2-3; possible D gene TRBD2, 7 bases. CDR1 and CDR2 (germline): SGHTA, FQGTGA. The CDR3 loop spans 15 amino acids. V was shortened by 3 bases and J by 6 bases, with 16 bases between the two germline ends. CDR3 nucleotide sequence: TGTGCCAGCAGCTTCTCTGCGGGGGCGCCGGATACGCAGTATTTT. This gives the protein CASSFSAGAPDTQYF. Using reference TRBV7-3 and TRBJ2-3 for the parts outside the CDR3, the full variable domain is GAGVSQTPSNKVTEKGKYVELRCDPISGHTALYWYRQSLGQGPEFLIYFQGTGAADDSGLPNDRFFAVRPEGSVSTLKIQRTERGDSAVYLCASSFSAGAPDTQYFGPGTRLTVL.

This chain uses TRBV20-1 with TRBJ2-3; tentative D call: TRBD2 (8 bases). The V and J ends lost 6 bases and 2 bases respectively, with 24 bases between them. This CDR3 region has 17 residues. CDR1 and CDR2 (germline): DFQATT, SNEGSKA (reference sequence). CDR3 in amino acids: CSANRQTGRGDTDTQYF. CDR3 DNA: TGCAGTGCCAACAGACAGACAGGGCGGGGGGACACAGATACGCAGTATTTT.

The gene calls are TRBV6-1 and TRBJ2-2; TRBD1 aligns across 7 bases. The CDR3 totals 17 residues. Germline V gene lookup returns CDR1 MNHNS and CDR2 SASEGT. V dropped 6 bases and J dropped 1; count of bases not matched to a gene: 11. The CDR3 region has the DNA TGTGCCAGCAGCTGGGAACAGGGGCGTCTGAACACCGGGGAGCTGTTTTTT. The encoded protein is CASSWEQGRLNTGELFF.

This chain joins TRBV2 and TRBJ2-3; TRBD2 matches 7 bases. Germline V gives CDR1 SNHLY, CDR2 FYNNEI. V was clipped by 5 bases and J by 6 bases; unmatched bases: 2. The CDR3 contains 12 residues. Written as DNA, the CDR3 is TGTGCCAGCAGTCAGGGAGGGGATACGCAGTATTTT. Amino acids: CASSQGGDTQYF.

The rearrangement links TRBV9 to TRBJ2-7; TRBD1 aligns across 12 bases. The CDR3 is made up of 16 amino acids. Looked up from germline, CDR1 is SGDLS and CDR2 is YYNGEE. Trimming removed 3 bases from V and 4 bases from J; junction bases left unmatched: 8. CDR3 in DNA: TGTGCCAGCAGCGAGAGAGGGGACAGGGGGCTTTACGAGCAGTACTTC. This gives the protein CASSERGDRGLYEQYF.

The rearrangement uses TRBV11-1 and TRBJ2-1; 8 positions agree with TRBD1. From germline, CDR1 is SGHAT and CDR2 FQDESV (reference sequence). Trimming removed 3 bases from V and 8 bases from J; junction bases left unmatched: 9. CDR3 size: 15 residues. Written as DNA, the CDR3 is TGTGCCAGCAGCTTGGACAGGGAAGCTTTCGATGAGCAGTTCTTC. This encodes CASSLDREAFDEQFF. Filled out from reference TRBV11-1 and TRBJ2-1, the complete variable domain reads EAEVAQSPRYKITEKSQAVAFWCDPISGHATLYWYRQILGQGPELLVQFQDESVVDDSQLPKDRFSAERLKGVDSTLKIQPAELGDSAMYLCASSLDREAFDEQFFGPGTRLTVL.

The CDR3 spells CASSPPFRLAVSNEQFF. The CDR3 DNA follows: TGTGCCAGCAGCCCCCCCTTCAGGCTAGCGGTGTCCAATGAGCAGTTCTTC. The chain couples TRBV7-9 to TRBJ2-1, with 7 nucleotides matching TRBD2. Per germline, CDR1 SEHNR and CDR2 FQNEAQ (reference sequence). Unmatched junction bases numbered 16, after V lost 5 bases and J lost 6 bases. This CDR3 contains 17 residues. Complete variable domain (other parts from reference TRBV7-9 and TRBJ2-1): DTGVSQNPRHKITKRGQNVTFRCDPISEHNRLYWYRQTLGQGPEFLTYFQNEAQLEKSRLLSDRFSAERPKGSFSTLEIQRTEQGDSAMYLCASSPPFRLAVSNEQFFGPGTRLTVL.

V and J are TRBV9 and TRBJ2-3; no reliable D call. This CDR3 has 12 amino acids. Trimming took off 3 bases at V and 4 bases at J, with 6 bases between the two ends. From germline, CDR1 is SGDLS and CDR2 YYNGEE. CDR3 nucleotide sequence: TGTGCCAGCAGCGGACAATCAGATACGCAGTATTTT. Encoded protein: CASSGQSDTQYF.